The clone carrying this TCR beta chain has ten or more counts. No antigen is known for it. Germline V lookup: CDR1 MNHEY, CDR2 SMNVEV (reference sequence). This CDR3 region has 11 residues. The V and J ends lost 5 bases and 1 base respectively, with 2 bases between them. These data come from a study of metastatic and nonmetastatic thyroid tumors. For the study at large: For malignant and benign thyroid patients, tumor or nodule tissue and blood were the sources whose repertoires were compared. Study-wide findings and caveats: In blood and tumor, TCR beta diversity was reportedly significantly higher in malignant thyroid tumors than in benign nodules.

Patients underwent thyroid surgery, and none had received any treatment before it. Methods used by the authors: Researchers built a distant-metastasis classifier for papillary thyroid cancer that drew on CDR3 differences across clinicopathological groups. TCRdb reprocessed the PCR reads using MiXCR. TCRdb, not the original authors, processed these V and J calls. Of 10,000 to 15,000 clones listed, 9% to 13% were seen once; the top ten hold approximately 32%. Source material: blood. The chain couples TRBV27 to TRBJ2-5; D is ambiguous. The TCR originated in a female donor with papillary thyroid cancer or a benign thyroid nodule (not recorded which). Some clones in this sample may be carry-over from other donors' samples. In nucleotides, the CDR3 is TGTGCCAGCAGTCTCCAAGAGACCCAGTACTTC. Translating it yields CASSLQETQYF.